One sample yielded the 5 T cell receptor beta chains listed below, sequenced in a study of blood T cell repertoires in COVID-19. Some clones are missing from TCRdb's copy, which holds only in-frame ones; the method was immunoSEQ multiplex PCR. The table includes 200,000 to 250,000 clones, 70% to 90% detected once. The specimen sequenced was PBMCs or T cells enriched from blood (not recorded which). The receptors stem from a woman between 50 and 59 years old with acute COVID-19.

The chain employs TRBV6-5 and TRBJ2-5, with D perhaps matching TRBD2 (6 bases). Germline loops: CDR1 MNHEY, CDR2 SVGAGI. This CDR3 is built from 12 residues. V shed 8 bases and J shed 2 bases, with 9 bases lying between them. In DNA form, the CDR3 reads TGTGCCAGCCGCCGGGGGCAAGAGACCCAGTACTTC. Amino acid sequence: CASRRGQETQYF.

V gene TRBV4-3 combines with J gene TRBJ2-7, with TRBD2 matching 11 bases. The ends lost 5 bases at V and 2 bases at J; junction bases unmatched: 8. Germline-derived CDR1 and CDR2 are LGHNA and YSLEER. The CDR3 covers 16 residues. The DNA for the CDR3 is TGCGCCAGCAGCTCCTTGACTAGCGGGGCCCCCTACGAGCAGTACTTC. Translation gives CASSSLTSGAPYEQYF.

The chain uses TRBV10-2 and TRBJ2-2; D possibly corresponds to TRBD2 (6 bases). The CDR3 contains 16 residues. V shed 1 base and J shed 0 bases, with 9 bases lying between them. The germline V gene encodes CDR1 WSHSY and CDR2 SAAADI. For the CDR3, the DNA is TGCGCCAGCAGTGAGTTCGGGGGACCGAACACCGGGGAGCTGTTTTTT. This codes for CASSEFGGPNTGELFF.

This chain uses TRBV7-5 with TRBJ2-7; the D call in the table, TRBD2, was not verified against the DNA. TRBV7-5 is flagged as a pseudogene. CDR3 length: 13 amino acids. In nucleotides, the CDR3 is TGTGTCAGAAGCTTAGAATTTACCTACGAGCAGTACTTC. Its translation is CVRSLEFTYEQYF.

The CDR3 sequence: CASSLRQEYGYTF. The CDR3 DNA reads TGTGCCAGCAGCTTACGACAGGAGTATGGCTACACCTTC. This chain connects TRBV7-2 to TRBJ1-2, with D possibly being TRBD1 (6 bases). Germline assignment: CDR1 SGHTA and CDR2 FQGNSA. The CDR3 length is 13 residues. Trimming took 2 bases from V and 5 from J, leaving 9 bases between them.